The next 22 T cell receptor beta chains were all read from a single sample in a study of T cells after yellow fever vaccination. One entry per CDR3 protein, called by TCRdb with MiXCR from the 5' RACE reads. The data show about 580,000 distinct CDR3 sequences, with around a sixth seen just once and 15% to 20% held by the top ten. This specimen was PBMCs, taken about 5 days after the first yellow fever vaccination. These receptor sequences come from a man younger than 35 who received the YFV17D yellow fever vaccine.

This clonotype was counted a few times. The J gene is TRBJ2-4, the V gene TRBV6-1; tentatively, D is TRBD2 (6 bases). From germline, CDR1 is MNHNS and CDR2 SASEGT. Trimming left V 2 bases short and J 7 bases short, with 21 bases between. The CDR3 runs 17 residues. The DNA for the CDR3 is TGTGCCAGCAGTGAATCCCACCAAGGGACTCTTGGCAACATTCAGTACTTC. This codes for CASSESHQGTLGNIQYF.

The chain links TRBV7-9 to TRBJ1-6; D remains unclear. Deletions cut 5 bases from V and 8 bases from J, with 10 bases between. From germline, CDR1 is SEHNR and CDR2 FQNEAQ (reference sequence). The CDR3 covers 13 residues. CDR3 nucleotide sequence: TGTGCCAGCAGCCAAACGTCTGATTCACCCCTCCACTTT. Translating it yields CASSQTSDSPLHF.

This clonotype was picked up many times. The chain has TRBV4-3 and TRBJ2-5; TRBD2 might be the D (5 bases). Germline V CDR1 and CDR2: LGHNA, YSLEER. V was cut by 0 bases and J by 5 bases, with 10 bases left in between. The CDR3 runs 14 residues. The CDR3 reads CASSQDRDRETQYF. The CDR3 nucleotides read TGCGCCAGCAGCCAAGATCGGGATAGGGAGACCCAGTACTTC.

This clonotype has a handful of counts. The CDR3 DNA reads TGTGCCACCAGCGAGAGAGAAACACGCCCAGATACGCAGTATTTT. Its translation: CATSERETRPDTQYF. V and J are TRBV15 and TRBJ2-3; no clear D. Trimming took off 5 bases at V and 4 bases at J, with 16 bases between the two ends. Germline V CDR1 and CDR2: LNHNV, YYDKDF (reference sequence). This CDR3 is 15 amino acids long.

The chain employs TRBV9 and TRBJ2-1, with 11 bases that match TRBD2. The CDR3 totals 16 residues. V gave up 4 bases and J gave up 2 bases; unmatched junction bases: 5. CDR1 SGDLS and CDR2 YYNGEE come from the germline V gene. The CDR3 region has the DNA TGTGCCAGCAGCCTAGCGGGGGGCCAGACCTACAATGAGCAGTTCTTC. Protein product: CASSLAGGQTYNEQFF.

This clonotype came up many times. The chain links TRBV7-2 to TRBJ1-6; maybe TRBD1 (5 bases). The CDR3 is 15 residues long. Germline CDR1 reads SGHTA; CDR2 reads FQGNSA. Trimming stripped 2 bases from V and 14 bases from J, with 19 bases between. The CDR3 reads CASSLTPEAGGALHF. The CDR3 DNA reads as TGTGCCAGCAGCTTAACCCCCGAGGCCGGAGGGGCCCTCCACTTT.

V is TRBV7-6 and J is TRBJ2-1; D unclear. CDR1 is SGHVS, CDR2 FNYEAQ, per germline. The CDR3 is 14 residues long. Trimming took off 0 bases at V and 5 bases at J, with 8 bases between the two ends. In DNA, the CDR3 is TGTGCCAGCAGCTTAGCGAGTGCAAACAATGAGCAGTTCTTC. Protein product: CASSLASANNEQFF. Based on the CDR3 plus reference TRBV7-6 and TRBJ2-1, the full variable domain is GAGVSQSPRYKVTKRGQDVALRCDPISGHVSLYWYRQALGQGPEFLTYFNYEAQQDKSGLPNDRFSAERPEGSISTLTIQRTEQRDSAMYRCASSLASANNEQFFGPGTRLTVL.

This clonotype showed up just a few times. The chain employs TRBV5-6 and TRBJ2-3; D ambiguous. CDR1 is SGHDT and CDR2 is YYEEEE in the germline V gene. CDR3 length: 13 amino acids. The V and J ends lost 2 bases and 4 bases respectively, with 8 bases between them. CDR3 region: CASSFFQADTQYF. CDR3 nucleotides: TGTGCCAGCAGCTTCTTCCAGGCAGATACGCAGTATTTT. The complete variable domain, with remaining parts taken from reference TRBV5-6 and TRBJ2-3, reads DAGVTQSPTHLIKTRGQQVTLRCSPKSGHDTVSWYQQALGQGPQFIFQYYEEEERQRGNFPDRFSGHQFPNYSSELNVNALLLGDSALYLCASSFFQADTQYFGPGTRLTVL.

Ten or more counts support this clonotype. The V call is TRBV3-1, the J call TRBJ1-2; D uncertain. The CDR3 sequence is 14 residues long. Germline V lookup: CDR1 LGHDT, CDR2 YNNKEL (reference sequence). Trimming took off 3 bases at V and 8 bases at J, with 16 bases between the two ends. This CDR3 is CASSQQTRLGGYTF. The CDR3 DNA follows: TGTGCCAGCAGCCAGCAGACTCGTCTGGGGGGCTACACCTTC. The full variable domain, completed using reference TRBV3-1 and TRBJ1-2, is DTAVSQTPKYLVTQMGNDKSIKCEQNLGHDTMYWYKQDSKKFLKIMFSYNNKELIINETVPNRFSPKSPDKAHLNLHINSLELGDSAVYFCASSQQTRLGGYTFGSGTRLTVV.

The CDR3 loop reads CASSSGGQGFSDTQYF. CDR3 coding DNA: TGTGCCAGCAGTTCGGGAGGACAGGGTTTTTCAGATACGCAGTATTTT. The J gene is TRBJ2-3, the V gene TRBV6-5, with D possibly matching TRBD1 (8 bases). The germline V gene encodes CDR1 MNHEY and CDR2 SVGAGI. Trimming shortened V by 4 bases and J by 4 bases, and 18 bases separated the two germline ends. The CDR3 totals 16 residues.

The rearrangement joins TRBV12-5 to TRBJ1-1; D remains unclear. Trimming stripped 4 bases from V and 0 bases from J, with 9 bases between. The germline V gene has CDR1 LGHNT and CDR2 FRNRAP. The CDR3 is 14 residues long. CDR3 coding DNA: TGTGCTAGTGGTTCGGGGAAGGTGAACACTGAAGCTTTCTTT. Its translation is CASGSGKVNTEAFF.

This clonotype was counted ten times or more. CDR3 protein: CASSLATGYTEAFF. The DNA for the CDR3 is TGCGCCAGCAGCTTGGCCACGGGATACACTGAAGCTTTCTTT. The chain recombines TRBV5-1 with TRBJ1-1, with unresolved D. The germline gives CDR1 SGHRS, CDR2 YFSETQ. This CDR3 has 14 residues. V was pared by 0 bases and J by 3 bases, with 9 bases between.

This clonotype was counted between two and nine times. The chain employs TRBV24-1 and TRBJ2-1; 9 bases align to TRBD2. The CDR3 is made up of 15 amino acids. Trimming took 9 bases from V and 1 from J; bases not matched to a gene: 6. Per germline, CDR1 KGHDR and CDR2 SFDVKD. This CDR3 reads CATEERGASYNEQFF. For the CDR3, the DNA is TGTGCCACCGAGGAGCGGGGGGCTTCCTACAATGAGCAGTTCTTC.

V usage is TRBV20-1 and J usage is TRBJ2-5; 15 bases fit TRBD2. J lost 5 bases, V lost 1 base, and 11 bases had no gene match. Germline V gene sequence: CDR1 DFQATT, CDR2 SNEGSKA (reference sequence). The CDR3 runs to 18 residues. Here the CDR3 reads CSARGDGLAGGSKETQYF. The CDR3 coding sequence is TGCAGTGCTAGAGGAGATGGACTAGCGGGGGGGAGTAAGGAGACCCAGTACTTC.

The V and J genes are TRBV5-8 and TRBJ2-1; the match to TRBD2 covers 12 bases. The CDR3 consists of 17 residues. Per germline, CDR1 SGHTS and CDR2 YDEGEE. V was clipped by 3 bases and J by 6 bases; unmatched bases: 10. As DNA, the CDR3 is TGTGCCAGCAGCTCGCCAATAAAACTAGCGGGGGGCAATGAGCAGTTCTTC. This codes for CASSSPIKLAGGNEQFF.

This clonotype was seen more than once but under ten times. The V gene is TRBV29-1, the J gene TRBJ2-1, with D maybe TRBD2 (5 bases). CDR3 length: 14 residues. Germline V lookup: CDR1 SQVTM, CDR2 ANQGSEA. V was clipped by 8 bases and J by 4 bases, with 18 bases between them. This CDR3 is CSLSRRGLYNEQFF. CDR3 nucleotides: TGCAGCCTATCTCGTCGGGGATTGTACAATGAGCAGTTCTTC.

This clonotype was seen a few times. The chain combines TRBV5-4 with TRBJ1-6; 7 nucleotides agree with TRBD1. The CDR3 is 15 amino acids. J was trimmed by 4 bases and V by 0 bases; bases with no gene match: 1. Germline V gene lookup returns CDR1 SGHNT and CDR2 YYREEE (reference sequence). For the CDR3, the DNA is TGTGCCAGCAGCTTGGCGGGACAGTATAATTCACCCCTCCACTTT. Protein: CASSLAGQYNSPLHF.

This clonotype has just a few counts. As DNA, the CDR3 is TGTGCCAGCAGCAAACTCCTCCGGGGTAACTATGGCTACACCTTC. Translation: CASSKLLRGNYGYTF. This chain joins TRBV21-1 and TRBJ1-2; the tabulated D call, TRBD1, remains unverified against the DNA. TRBV21-1 is designated a pseudogene. The CDR3 runs 15 residues.

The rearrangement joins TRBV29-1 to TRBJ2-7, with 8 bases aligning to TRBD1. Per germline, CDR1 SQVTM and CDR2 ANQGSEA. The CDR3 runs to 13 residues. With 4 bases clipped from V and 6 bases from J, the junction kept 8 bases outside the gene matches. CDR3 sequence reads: CSVARPTGVEQYF. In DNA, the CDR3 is TGCAGCGTTGCGAGGCCGACAGGGGTCGAGCAGTACTTC.

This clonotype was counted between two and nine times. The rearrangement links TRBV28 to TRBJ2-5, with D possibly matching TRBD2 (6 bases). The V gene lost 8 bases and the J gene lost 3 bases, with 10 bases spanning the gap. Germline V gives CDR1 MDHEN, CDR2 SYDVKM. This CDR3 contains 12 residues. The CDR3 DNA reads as TGTGCCAGCGGACTATTTAAAGAGACCCAGTACTTC. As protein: CASGLFKETQYF.

CDR3 amino acids: CASSGGRMDEKLFF. Written as DNA, the CDR3 is TGCGCCAGCAGCGGGGGAAGGATGGATGAAAAACTGTTTTTT. The chain employs TRBV5-1 and TRBJ1-4, with a tentative D call TRBD1 (5 bases). This CDR3 spans 14 amino acids. Per germline, CDR1 SGHRS and CDR2 YFSETQ. V lost 4 bases to trimming and J lost 6 bases, with 13 bases between them.

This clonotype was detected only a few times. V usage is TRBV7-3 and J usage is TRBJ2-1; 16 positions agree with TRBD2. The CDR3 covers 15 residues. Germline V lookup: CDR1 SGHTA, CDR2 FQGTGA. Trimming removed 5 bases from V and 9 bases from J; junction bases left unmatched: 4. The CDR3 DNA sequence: TGTGCCAGCAGCCCGGGACTAGCGGGGGGGCGTGAGCAGTTCTTC. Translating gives CASSPGLAGGREQFF.